This T cell receptor (beta chain) was sequenced in a study of T cells in Graves' hyperthyroidism and ophthalmopathy. At the level of the study: Any treatment followed the collection of peripheral blood at initial diagnosis. General study points: The model anticipated ophthalmopathy a median around six months pre-onset.

Among the patients, aged 18 to 65, hyperthyroidism was newly diagnosed and had lasted under 2 months. This CDR3 spans 14 amino acids. Germline loops: CDR1 MNHNY, CDR2 SVGAGI (reference sequence). There were TCR beta CDR3 regions amplified from RNA transcripts. First-round RT-PCR targeting the TCR CDR3 was performed with the HTBI primer set. TCRdb reprocessed the multiplex PCR reads via MiXCR and lists one record per CDR3 protein. Seen here are hundreds of thousands of distinct CDR3 sequences, 30% to 40% observed once, and the top ten hold roughly 31%. A remark on this clonotype: Antigen specificity is unknown. Its ends do not fully match the called genes, so a read error is possible.

The clonotype was recovered from a woman in her thirties or forties with Graves' hyperthyroidism. The chain employs TRBV6-6 and TRBJ2-6; D is undetermined. Sequencing was performed on blood. CDR3 sequence reads: CAISDERGANVLTF. The CDR3 DNA reads TGTGCCATCAGTGATGAACGGGGGGCCAACGTCCTGACTTTC.